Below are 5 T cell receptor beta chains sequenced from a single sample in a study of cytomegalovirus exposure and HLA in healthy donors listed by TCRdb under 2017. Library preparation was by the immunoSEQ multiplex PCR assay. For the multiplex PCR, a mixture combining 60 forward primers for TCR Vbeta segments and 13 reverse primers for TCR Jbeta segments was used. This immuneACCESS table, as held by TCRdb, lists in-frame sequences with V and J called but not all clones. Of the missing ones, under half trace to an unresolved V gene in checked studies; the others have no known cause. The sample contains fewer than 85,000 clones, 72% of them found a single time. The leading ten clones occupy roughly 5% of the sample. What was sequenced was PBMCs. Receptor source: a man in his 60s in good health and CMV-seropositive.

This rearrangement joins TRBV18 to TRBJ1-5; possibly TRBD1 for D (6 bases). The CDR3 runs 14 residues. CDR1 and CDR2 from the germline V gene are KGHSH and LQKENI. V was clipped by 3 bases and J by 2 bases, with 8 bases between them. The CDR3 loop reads CASSPNRGNQPQHF. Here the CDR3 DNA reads TGTGCCAGCTCACCTAACAGGGGCAATCAGCCCCAGCATTTT.

CDR3 sequence: CAISESSEQFF. DNA of the CDR3: TGTGCCATCAGTGAGTCTAGTGAGCAGTTCTTC. The rearrangement uses TRBV10-3 and TRBJ2-1, with D uncertain. This CDR3 is 11 amino acids long. Trimming left V 0 bases short and J 9 bases short, with 3 bases between. Germline V gene data show CDR1 as ENHRY and CDR2 as SYGVKD.

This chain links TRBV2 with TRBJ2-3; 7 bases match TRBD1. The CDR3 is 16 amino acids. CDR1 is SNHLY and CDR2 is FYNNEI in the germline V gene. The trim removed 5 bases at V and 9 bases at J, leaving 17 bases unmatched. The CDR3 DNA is TGTGCCAGCAGTACACGGACGGCTCGCTCACAGGGGACGCAGTATTTT. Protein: CASSTRTARSQGTQYF.

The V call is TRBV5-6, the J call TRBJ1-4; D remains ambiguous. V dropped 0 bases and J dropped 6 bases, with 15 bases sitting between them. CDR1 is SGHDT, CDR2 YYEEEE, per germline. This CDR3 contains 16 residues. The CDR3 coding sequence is TGTGCCAGCAGCTTGGCCTCGGGGTCAATAGATGAAAAACTGTTTTTT. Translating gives CASSLASGSIDEKLFF.

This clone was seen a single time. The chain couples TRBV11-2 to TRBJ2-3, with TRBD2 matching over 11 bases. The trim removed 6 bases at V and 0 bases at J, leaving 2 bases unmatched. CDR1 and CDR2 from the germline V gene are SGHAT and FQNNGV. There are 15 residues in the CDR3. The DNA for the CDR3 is TGTGCCAGCAGTTGGACTAGCGGGAGCACAGATACGCAGTATTTT. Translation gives CASSWTSGSTDTQYF.